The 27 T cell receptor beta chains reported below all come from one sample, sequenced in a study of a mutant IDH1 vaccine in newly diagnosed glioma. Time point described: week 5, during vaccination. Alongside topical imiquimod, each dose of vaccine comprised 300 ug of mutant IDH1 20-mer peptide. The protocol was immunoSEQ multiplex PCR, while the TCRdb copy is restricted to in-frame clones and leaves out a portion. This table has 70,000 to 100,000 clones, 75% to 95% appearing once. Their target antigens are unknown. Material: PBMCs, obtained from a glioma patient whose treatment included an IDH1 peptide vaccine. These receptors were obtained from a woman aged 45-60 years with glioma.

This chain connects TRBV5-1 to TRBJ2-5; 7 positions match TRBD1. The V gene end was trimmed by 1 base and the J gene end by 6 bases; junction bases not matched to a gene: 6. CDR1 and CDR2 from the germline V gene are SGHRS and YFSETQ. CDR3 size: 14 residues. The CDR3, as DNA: TGCGCCAGCAGCTTGACCAGACAGGGACAGACCCAGTACTTC. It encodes CASSLTRQGQTQYF.

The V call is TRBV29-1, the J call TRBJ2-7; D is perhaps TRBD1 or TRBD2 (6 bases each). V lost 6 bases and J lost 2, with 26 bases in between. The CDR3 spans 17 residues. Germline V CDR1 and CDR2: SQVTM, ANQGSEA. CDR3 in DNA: TGCAGCGTCCGAGGGGGGCTCGGGTCCATGGGCGCCTACGAGCAGTACTTC. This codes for CSVRGGLGSMGAYEQYF.

The CDR3 reads CASSPSGSGANVLTF. The DNA of the CDR3 is TGTGCCAGCAGCCCGTCGGGATCTGGGGCCAACGTCCTGACTTTC. This chain joins TRBV7-6 and TRBJ2-6; D might be TRBD2 (5 bases). The CDR3 is made up of 15 amino acids. Germline V lookup: CDR1 SGHVS, CDR2 FNYEAQ. The V end lost 5 bases, the J end lost 1 base, and 9 bases lay between the germline ends.

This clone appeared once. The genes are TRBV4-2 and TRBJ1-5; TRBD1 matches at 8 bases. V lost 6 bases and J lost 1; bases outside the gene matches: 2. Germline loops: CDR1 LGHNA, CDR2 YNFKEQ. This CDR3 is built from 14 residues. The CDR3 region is CASRRTGSNQPQHF. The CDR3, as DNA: TGTGCCAGCAGGCGGACAGGGAGCAATCAGCCCCAGCATTTT.

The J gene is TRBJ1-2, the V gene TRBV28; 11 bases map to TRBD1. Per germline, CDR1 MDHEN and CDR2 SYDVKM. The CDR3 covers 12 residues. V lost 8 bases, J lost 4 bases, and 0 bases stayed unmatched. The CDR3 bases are TGTGCCAGCGGGACAGGGGGCTATGGCTACACCTTC. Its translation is CASGTGGYGYTF.

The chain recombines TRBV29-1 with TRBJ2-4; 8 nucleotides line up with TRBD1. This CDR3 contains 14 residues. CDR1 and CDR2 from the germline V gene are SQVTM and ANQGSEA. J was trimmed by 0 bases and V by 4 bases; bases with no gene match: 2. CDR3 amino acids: CSVVQGGAKNIQYF. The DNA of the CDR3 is TGCAGCGTTGTACAGGGGGGAGCCAAAAACATTCAGTACTTC.

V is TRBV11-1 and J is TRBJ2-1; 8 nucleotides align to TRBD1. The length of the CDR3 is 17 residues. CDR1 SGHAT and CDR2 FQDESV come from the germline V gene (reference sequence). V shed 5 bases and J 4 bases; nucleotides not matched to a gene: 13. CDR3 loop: CASSPLSGTGAYNEQFF. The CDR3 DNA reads TGTGCCAGCAGCCCACTCTCCGGGACAGGAGCATACAATGAGCAGTTCTTC. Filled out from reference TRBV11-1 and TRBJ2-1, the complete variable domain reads EAEVAQSPRYKITEKSQAVAFWCDPISGHATLYWYRQILGQGPELLVQFQDESVVDDSQLPKDRFSAERLKGVDSTLKIQPAELGDSAMYLCASSPLSGTGAYNEQFFGPGTRLTVL.

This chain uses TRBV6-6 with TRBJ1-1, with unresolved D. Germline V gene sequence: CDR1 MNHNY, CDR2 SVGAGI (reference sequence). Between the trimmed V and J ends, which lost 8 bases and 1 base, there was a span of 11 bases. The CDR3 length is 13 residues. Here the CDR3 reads CASRLRGNTEAFF. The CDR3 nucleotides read TGTGCCAGCCGACTTCGGGGGAACACTGAAGCTTTCTTT.

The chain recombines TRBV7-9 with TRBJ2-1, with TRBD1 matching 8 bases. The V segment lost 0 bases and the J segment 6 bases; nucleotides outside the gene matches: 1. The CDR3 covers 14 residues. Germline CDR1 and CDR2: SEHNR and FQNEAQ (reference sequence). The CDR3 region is CASSLAGTGNEQFF. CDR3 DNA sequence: TGTGCCAGCAGCTTAGCTGGGACAGGCAATGAGCAGTTCTTC.

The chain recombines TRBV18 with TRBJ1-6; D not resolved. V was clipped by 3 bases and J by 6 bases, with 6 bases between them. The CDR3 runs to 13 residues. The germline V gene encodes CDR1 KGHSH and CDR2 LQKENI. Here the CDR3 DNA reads TGTGCCAGCTCACCGGATTCTAATTCACCCCTCCACTTT. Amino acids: CASSPDSNSPLHF.

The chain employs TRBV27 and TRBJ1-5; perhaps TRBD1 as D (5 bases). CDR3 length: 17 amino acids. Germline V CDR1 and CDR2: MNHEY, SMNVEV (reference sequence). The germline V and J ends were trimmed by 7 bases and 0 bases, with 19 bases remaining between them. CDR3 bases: TGTGCCAGCACTCCCCGGGGGGGGTCGTATAGCAATCAGCCCCAGCATTTT. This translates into CASTPRGGSYSNQPQHF.

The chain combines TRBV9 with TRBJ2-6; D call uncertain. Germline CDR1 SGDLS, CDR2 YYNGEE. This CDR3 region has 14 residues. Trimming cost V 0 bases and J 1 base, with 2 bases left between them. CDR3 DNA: TGTGCCAGCAGCGTAGGGTCTGGGGCCAACGTCCTGACTTTC. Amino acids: CASSVGSGANVLTF.

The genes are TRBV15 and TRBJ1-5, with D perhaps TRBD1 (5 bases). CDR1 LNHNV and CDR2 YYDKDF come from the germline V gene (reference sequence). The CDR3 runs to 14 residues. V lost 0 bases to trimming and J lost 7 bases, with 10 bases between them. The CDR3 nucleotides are TGTGCCACCAGCAGAGATGTTGGGGACCAGCCCCAGCATTTT. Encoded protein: CATSRDVGDQPQHF.

The CDR3 DNA reads as TGTGCCAGCAGTTTTTCTTCGACAGTCTATGGCTACACCTTC. It specifies CASSFSSTVYGYTF. The chain uses TRBV28 and TRBJ1-2; D perhaps matches TRBD1 (5 bases). Germline V gene sequence: CDR1 MDHEN, CDR2 SYDVKM. The V and J ends lost 3 bases and 4 bases respectively, with 12 bases between them. The CDR3 length is 14 residues.

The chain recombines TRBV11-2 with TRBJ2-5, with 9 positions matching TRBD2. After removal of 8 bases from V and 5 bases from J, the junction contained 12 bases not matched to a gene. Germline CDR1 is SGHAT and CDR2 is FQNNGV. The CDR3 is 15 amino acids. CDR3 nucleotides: TGTGCCAGCTCCAAGCTAATAGCGGGAGAGGAGACCCAGTACTTC. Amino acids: CASSKLIAGEETQYF.

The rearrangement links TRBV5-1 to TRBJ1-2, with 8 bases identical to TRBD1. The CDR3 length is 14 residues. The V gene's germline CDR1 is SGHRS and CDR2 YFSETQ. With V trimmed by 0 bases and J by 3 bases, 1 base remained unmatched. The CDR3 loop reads CASSLGGQDYGYTF. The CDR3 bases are TGCGCCAGCAGCTTGGGGGGACAGGACTATGGCTACACCTTC. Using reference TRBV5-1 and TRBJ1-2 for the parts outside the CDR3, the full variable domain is KAGVTQTPRYLIKTRGQQVTLSCSPISGHRSVSWYQQTPGQGLQFLFEYFSETQRNKGNFPGRFSGRQFSNSRSEMNVSTLELGDSALYLCASSLGGQDYGYTFGSGTRLTVV.

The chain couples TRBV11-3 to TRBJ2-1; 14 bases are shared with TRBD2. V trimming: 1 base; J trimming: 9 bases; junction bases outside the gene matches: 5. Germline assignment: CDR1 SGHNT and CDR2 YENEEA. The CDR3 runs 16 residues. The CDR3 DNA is TGTGCCAGCAGCTTAGTCGGGACTAGCGGGAGCGGTGAGCAGTTCTTC. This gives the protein CASSLVGTSGSGEQFF.

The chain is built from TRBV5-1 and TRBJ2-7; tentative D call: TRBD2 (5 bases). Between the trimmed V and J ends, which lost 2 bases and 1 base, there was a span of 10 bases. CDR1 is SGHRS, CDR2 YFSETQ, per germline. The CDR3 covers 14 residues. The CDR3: CASSFTSASYEQYF. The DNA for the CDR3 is TGCGCCAGCAGCTTTACTAGTGCATCCTACGAGCAGTACTTC.

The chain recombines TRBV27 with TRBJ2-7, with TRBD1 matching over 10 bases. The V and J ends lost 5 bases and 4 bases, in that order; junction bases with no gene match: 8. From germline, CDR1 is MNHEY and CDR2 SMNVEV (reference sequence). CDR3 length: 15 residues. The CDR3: CASSPGQGIGYEQYF. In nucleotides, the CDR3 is TGTGCCAGCAGTCCGGGACAGGGGATTGGGTACGAGCAGTACTTC.

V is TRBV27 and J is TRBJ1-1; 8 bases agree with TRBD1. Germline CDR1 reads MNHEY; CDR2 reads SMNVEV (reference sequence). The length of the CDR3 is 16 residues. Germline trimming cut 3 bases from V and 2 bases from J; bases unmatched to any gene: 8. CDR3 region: CASSFLPGGANTEAFF. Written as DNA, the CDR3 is TGTGCCAGCAGTTTCCTACCAGGGGGCGCAAACACTGAAGCTTTCTTT.

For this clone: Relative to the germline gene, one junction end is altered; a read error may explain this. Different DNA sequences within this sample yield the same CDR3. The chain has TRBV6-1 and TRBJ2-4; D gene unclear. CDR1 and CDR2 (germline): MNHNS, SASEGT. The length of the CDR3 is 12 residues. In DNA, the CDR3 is TGCGCCAGCAGTGAGAGCAAAAACATTCAGTACTTC. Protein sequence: CASSESKNIQYF.

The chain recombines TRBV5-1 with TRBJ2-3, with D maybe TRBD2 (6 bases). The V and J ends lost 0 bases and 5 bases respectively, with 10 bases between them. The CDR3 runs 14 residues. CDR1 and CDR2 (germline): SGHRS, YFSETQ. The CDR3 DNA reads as TGCGCCAGCAGCTTGGGGGACTCGGTAGATACGCAGTATTTT. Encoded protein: CASSLGDSVDTQYF.

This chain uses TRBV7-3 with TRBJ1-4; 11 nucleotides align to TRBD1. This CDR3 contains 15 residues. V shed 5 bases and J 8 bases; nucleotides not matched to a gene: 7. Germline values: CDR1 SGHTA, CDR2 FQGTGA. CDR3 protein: CASSAGQGADEKLFF. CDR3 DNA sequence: TGTGCCAGCAGCGCCGGACAGGGGGCCGACGAAAAACTGTTTTTT.

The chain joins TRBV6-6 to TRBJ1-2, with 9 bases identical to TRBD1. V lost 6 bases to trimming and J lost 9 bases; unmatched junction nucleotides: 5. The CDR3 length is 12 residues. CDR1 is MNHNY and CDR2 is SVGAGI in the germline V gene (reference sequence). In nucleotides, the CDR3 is TGTGCCAGCAGCGGGACAGGGATTCGCTACACCTTC. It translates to CASSGTGIRYTF.

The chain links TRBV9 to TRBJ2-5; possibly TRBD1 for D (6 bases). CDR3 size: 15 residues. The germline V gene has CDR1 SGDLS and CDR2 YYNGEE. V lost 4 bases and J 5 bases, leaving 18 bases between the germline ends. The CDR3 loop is CASSLSGVSYETQYF. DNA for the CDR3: TGTGCCAGCAGCCTCTCAGGGGTATCCTACGAGACCCAGTACTTC.

The CDR3 is CASSRGQGGTNTEAFF. CDR3 bases: TGCGCCAGCAGCCGGGGACAGGGCGGGACAAACACTGAAGCTTTCTTT. The V and J genes are TRBV5-1 and TRBJ1-1; 9 bases are a match to TRBD1. Germline CDR1 SGHRS, CDR2 YFSETQ. This CDR3 is 16 amino acids long. Trimming removed 4 bases from V and 2 bases from J; junction bases left unmatched: 9. The variable domain in full, with the rest retrieved from reference TRBV5-1 and TRBJ1-1, is KAGVTQTPRYLIKTRGQQVTLSCSPISGHRSVSWYQQTPGQGLQFLFEYFSETQRNKGNFPGRFSGRQFSNSRSEMNVSTLELGDSALYLCASSRGQGGTNTEAFFGQGTRLTVV.

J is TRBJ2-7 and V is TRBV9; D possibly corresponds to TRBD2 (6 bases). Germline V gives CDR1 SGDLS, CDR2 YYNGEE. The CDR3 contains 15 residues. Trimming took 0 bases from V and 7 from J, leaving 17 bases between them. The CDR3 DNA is TGTGCCAGCAGCGTAGGTTTAGCGGCCGGGGGTGAGCAGTACTTC. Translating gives CASSVGLAAGGEQYF.